The rows below give T cell receptor beta chains drawn from one sample of a study of neurological immune-mediated disorders. From the 5' RACE reads, TCRdb called clonotypes with MiXCR, one entry per CDR3 protein. The sample lists 35,000 to 55,000 distinct CDR3 sequences, about 6% occurring once. The sample comprised CD4+ T cells from blood. The origin of the receptors is a woman in her thirties or forties in good health. Each CDR3 is given with its conserved first and last residue. The order of the fields is V gene, clone size, D gene, J gene, CDR3 DNA, CDR3 protein. A D gene is named only where the DNA matches it firmly. Size values are once, few and many counts, or a class for expanded clones, and some rows have none.

>TRBV5-1|-|TRBD2|TRBJ2-1
TGCGCCAGCGGCTTGGGCGAGGGCGGGGGGTACAATGAGCAGTTCTTC
CASGLGEGGGYNEQFF
>TRBV20-1|many|TRBD1|TRBJ1-1
TGCAGTGCCCGTCCCGACAGGGTAGGCACTGAAGCTTTCTTT
CSARPDRVGTEAFF
>TRBV10-3|-|-|TRBJ2-7
TGTGCCATCAGTGACACACAGGGCGACGAGCAGTACTTC
CAISDTQGDEQYF
>TRBV5-6|many|-|TRBJ2-7
TGTGCCAGCAGCTTATATAGGACGGGGGAGCAGTACTTC
CASSLYRTGEQYF
>TRBV20-1|many|-|TRBJ2-3
TGCAGTGCTCGTCGACAGGGCACAGATACGCAGTATTTT
CSARRQGTDTQYF
>TRBV6-6|many|-|TRBJ2-6
TGTGCCAGCAGTCAAAGGAGCTCTGGGGCCAACGTCCTGACTTTC
CASSQRSSGANVLTF
>TRBV18|many|TRBD1|TRBJ2-7
TGTGCCAGCTCACCAGGGACAGAAGCCTCCTACGAGCAGTACTTC
CASSPGTEASYEQYF
>TRBV6-5|many|-|TRBJ1-6
TGTGCCGCTTCCCGGGACGGCTATAATTCACCCCTCCACTTT
CAASRDGYNSPLHF
>TRBV9|-|TRBD2|TRBJ2-7
TGTGCCAGCAGTGAGGAAGGGACTAGCGGCTACGAGCAGTACTTC
CASSEEGTSGYEQYF
>TRBV5-1|few|-|TRBJ2-3
TGCGCCAGCAGCTTGGATGGGGGTCAGGGAGATACGCAGTATTTT
CASSLDGGQGDTQYF
>TRBV7-2|many|TRBD2|TRBJ2-1
TGTGCCAGCAGGGGGGACTACTCCAATGAGCAGTTCTTC
CASRGDYSNEQFF
>TRBV5-1|many|TRBD1|TRBJ1-2
TGCGCCAGCAGCTTGGGACAGGGTCCCTATGGCTACACCTTC
CASSLGQGPYGYTF
>TRBV19|few|-|TRBJ1-1
TGTGCCAGTAGTCCCCCCTCCAGGGGTAGGACTGAAGCTTTCTTT
CASSPPSRGRTEAFF
>TRBV5-1|many|TRBD2|TRBJ2-2
TGCGCCAGCAGCCCACTAGCGACCCCGAGGACCGGGGAGCTGTTTTTT
CASSPLATPRTGELFF
>TRBV24-1|many|-|TRBJ2-5
TGTGCCACCAGTGATGAACAGGGTCTGGGGGAGACCCAGTACTTC
CATSDEQGLGETQYF
>TRBV28|many|-|TRBJ2-3
TGTGCCAGCAGTTCACTCACAGATACGCAGTATTTT
CASSSLTDTQYF
>TRBV19|many|-|TRBJ1-4
TGTGCCAGTCTAATTCAACAGGGAGTTCGTGAAAAACTGTTTTTT
CASLIQQGVREKLFF
>TRBV3-1|many|TRBD2|TRBJ2-2
TGTGCCAGCAGCCTGACTAGCGGGAGCGCCGGGGAGCTGTTTTTT
CASSLTSGSAGELFF
>TRBV5-1|many|TRBD2|TRBJ2-3
TGCGCCAGCAGCATTATAAGCGGGACTAGCACAGATACGCAGTATTTT
CASSIISGTSTDTQYF
>TRBV20-1|many|-|TRBJ1-5
TGCAGTGCTAGACCGGGGGTCCCTAGGGAGCCCCAGCATTTT
CSARPGVPREPQHF
>TRBV18|many|TRBD1|TRBJ2-5
TGTGCCAGCTCACCCAGGACAGGAACAGAGACCCAGTACTTC
CASSPRTGTETQYF
>TRBV19|-|TRBD1|TRBJ2-7
TGTGCCAGTGGAGACAGGGACTACGAGCAGTACTTC
CASGDRDYEQYF
>TRBV5-1|many|-|TRBJ1-2
TGCGCCAGCAGCTTGGAAGGCCGGAACTATGGCTACACCTTC
CASSLEGRNYGYTF
>TRBV6-2/TRBV6-3|-|TRBD2|TRBJ2-1
TGTGCCAGCAGTTACCCAGCGGGAGAATTCTACAATGAGCAGTTCTTC
CASSYPAGEFYNEQFF